This TCR beta chain was profiled in a study of blood T cells in healthy people across ages. Whole-study context: Template switching captured about one barcoded beta molecule per two T cells.

Next came a second PCR, run for about 6 to 11 cycles, which used a sample-barcoded 5' primer along with a J-beta primer mix. TCRdb reprocessed the 5' RACE reads with MiXCR, giving one entry per CDR3 protein. The data show around 800,000 distinct CDR3 sequences, 62% seen once. The germline V gene encodes CDR1 DFQATT and CDR2 SNEGSKA (reference sequence). V lost 1 base and J 6 bases, leaving 12 bases between the germline ends. This CDR3 is 13 amino acids long. The receptor was isolated from a man aged 30-40 years in good health. V and J are TRBV20-1 and TRBJ2-5, with a tentative D call TRBD2 (5 bases). Sample: blood. CDR3 region: CSARAGESKTQYF. For the CDR3, the DNA is TGCAGTGCTAGAGCTGGGGAGTCCAAGACCCAGTACTTC.